What follows are 32 T cell receptor beta chains derived from one specimen sequenced in a study of control samples from healthy donors and cancer patients. Profiling relied on immunoSEQ multiplex PCR, and the TCRdb table lists in-frame clones only, not all of them. The table shows 98,000 or so clones, with almost 85% occurring only once. The material sequenced was blood. The receptors shown here come from a man younger than 30 in good health.

V usage is TRBV27 and J usage is TRBJ2-2, with D perhaps matching TRBD1 (6 bases). V lost 3 bases and J lost 4, with 24 bases in between. Germline V lookup: CDR1 MNHEY, CDR2 SMNVEV (reference sequence). CDR3 length: 19 amino acids. CDR3 protein: CASSLLSPSGVRGTGELFF. The CDR3 bases are TGTGCCAGCAGTTTGCTTTCACCATCAGGGGTTCGAGGCACCGGGGAGCTGTTTTTT.

The CDR3: CASRERGPFYEQYF. CDR3 coding DNA: TGTGCCAGTCGGGAAAGGGGGCCCTTCTACGAGCAGTACTTC. The chain joins TRBV27 to TRBJ2-7; 7 nucleotides align to TRBD1. The CDR3 spans 14 residues. J gave up 3 bases and V 9 bases, and 11 bases lay outside the gene matches. Looked up from germline, CDR1 is MNHEY and CDR2 is SMNVEV (reference sequence).

This clone was recorded at least ten times. The chain carries TRBV6-5 and TRBJ2-7; a possible D gene is TRBD2 (6 bases). CDR1 and CDR2 (germline): MNHEY, SVGAGI. This CDR3 is built from 15 residues. The V end lost 8 bases, the J end lost 0 bases, and 17 bases lay between the germline ends. The CDR3 sequence: CASLAYGLHSYEQYV. CDR3 DNA sequence: TGTGCCAGCCTAGCGTACGGGTTGCACTCCTACGAGCAGTACGTC.

This clone was recorded only once. The rearrangement uses TRBV18 and TRBJ1-2, with unresolved D. The CDR3 consists of 13 residues. The ends were cut back, 1 base at V and 4 bases at J, with 7 bases in the middle. Per germline, CDR1 KGHSH and CDR2 LQKENI. The CDR3 region is CASSPQDLYGYTF. CDR3 coding DNA: TGTGCCAGCTCACCACAGGATCTCTATGGCTACACCTTC.

DNA of the CDR3: TGTGCCAGCAGCTCGAAGAGGGGACTAGCCTACCTCAATGAGCAGTTCTTC. It translates to CASSSKRGLAYLNEQFF. The chain joins TRBV7-2 to TRBJ2-1, with 9 bases fitting TRBD2. The CDR3 is 17 residues long. CDR1 is SGHTA, CDR2 FQGNSA, per germline. Losses at the gene ends were 4 bases for V and 6 bases for J; bases not matched to a gene: 13.

The J gene is TRBJ1-4, the V gene TRBV30; D remains ambiguous. The CDR3 totals 15 residues. Germline CDR1 GTSNPN, CDR2 SVGIG (reference sequence). Between the trimmed V and J ends, which lost 1 base and 2 bases, there was a span of 11 bases. CDR3 DNA sequence: TGTGCCTGGAGTGAGCAACAGCACACTAATGAAAAACTGTTTTTT. Translation: CAWSEQQHTNEKLFF.

The chain uses TRBV4-3 and TRBJ1-3; maybe TRBD1 (5 bases). This CDR3 has 16 residues. V lost 0 bases, J lost 3 bases, and 12 bases lay in between. The germline V gene encodes CDR1 LGHNA and CDR2 YSLEER. CDR3: CASSQDFRGYGNTIYF. The DNA of the CDR3 is TGCGCCAGCAGCCAAGATTTCCGGGGGTATGGAAACACCATATATTTT.

This chain uses TRBV18 with TRBJ1-1, with a possible D match to TRBD1 (6 bases). V dropped 5 bases and J dropped 2 bases, with 12 bases sitting between them. This CDR3 region has 14 residues. Germline CDR1 is KGHSH and CDR2 is LQKENI. In DNA form, the CDR3 reads TGTGCCAGCTCATGGGGGCCCCTTAACACTGAAGCTTTCTTT. Protein product: CASSWGPLNTEAFF.

The chain combines TRBV28 with TRBJ2-2; TRBD1 or TRBD2 may be the D gene (5 bases each). The length of the CDR3 is 16 residues. V was cut by 2 bases and J by 1 base, with 11 bases left in between. Germline V lookup: CDR1 MDHEN, CDR2 SYDVKM. The CDR3 nucleotides are TGTGCCAGCAGTTTACGAGGGGCCGAGAACACCGGGGAGCTGTTTTTT. Its protein product is CASSLRGAENTGELFF.

This clone has only a few counts. The chain carries TRBV11-3 and TRBJ2-3; 7 bases align to TRBD1. V lost 5 bases and J lost 5; bases outside the gene matches: 4. In germline, CDR1 is SGHNT, CDR2 YENEEA. This CDR3 has 13 amino acids. The CDR3 reads CASSPQGRDTQYF. The CDR3 DNA reads as TGTGCCAGCAGCCCACAGGGGCGAGATACGCAGTATTTT.

The V and J genes are TRBV3-1 (or the pseudogene TRBV3-2) and TRBJ2-1; D possibly corresponds to TRBD1 (5 bases). V was shortened by 4 bases and J by 6 bases, with 7 bases between the two germline ends. In germline, CDR1 is LGHDT, CDR2 YNNKEL (reference sequence). CDR3 size: 12 residues. The CDR3 protein is CASSLRGNEQFF. The DNA of the CDR3 is TGTGCCAGCAGCCTTAGGGGCAATGAGCAGTTCTTC.

The rearrangement links TRBV28 to TRBJ2-7; D is undetermined. The CDR3 contains 13 residues. V was shortened by 2 bases and J by 3 bases, with 8 bases between the two germline ends. From germline, CDR1 is MDHEN and CDR2 SYDVKM. The CDR3 loop is CASSLRQNYEQYF. In DNA form, the CDR3 reads TGTGCCAGCAGTTTACGGCAGAACTACGAGCAGTACTTC. Looking up the rest from reference TRBV28 and TRBJ2-7 gives the full variable domain: DVKVTQSSRYLVKRTGEKVFLECVQDMDHENMFWYRQDPGLGLRLIYFSYDVKMKEKGDIPEGYSVSREKKERFSLILESASTNQTSMYLCASSLRQNYEQYFGPGTRLTVT.

The CDR3 reads CASSGTGSNTEAFF. CDR3 in DNA: TGCGCCAGCAGCGGGACAGGGAGCAACACTGAAGCTTTCTTT. V usage is TRBV4-3 and J usage is TRBJ1-1, with 9 nucleotides matching TRBD1. Germline values: CDR1 LGHNA, CDR2 YSLEER. The CDR3 contains 14 residues. The trim removed 5 bases at V and 2 bases at J, leaving 3 bases unmatched.

This clone has just a few counts. The rearrangement links TRBV7-8 to TRBJ2-3; D is unresolved. CDR3 length equals 13 residues. CDR1 and CDR2 (germline): SGHVS, FQNEAQ. The V gene lost 4 bases and the J gene lost 5 bases, with 10 bases spanning the gap. CDR3 region: CASSSPPEDTQYF. In DNA form, the CDR3 reads TGTGCCAGCAGCTCCCCCCCGGAAGATACGCAGTATTTT.

V gene TRBV4-1 combines with J gene TRBJ2-7; possible D gene TRBD1, 5 bases. Germline V gene lookup returns CDR1 MGHRA and CDR2 YSYEKL. The CDR3 contains 18 residues. Trimming cost V 6 bases and J 3 bases, with 27 bases left between them. The CDR3 nucleotides are TGCGCCAGCAGTTTAAGGGGCCCTCCAGGCAGCCTGGACTACGAGCAGTACTTC. Translated: CASSLRGPPGSLDYEQYF.

This CDR3 is CASRGNTEAFF. CDR3 nucleotides: TGTGCCAGCAGGGGGAACACTGAAGCTTTCTTT. The chain links TRBV6-5 to TRBJ1-1; no clear D gene. Trimming took 6 bases from V and 1 from J, leaving 3 bases between them. CDR1 is MNHEY, CDR2 SVGAGI, per germline. The CDR3 contains 11 residues.

The chain links TRBV30 to TRBJ2-5; 8 positions agree with TRBD2. Losses at the gene ends were 3 bases for V and 6 bases for J; bases not matched to a gene: 6. Germline assignment: CDR1 GTSNPN and CDR2 SVGIG (reference sequence). The CDR3 is 13 amino acids. The CDR3 sequence: CAWRTGGVQTQYF. In DNA, the CDR3 is TGTGCCTGGAGGACGGGGGGGGTGCAGACCCAGTACTTC.

The gene calls are TRBV12-5 and TRBJ2-2; TRBD2 is a possible D gene (5 bases). Germline CDR1 reads LGHNT; CDR2 reads FRNRAP. The V gene lost 1 base and the J gene lost 5 bases, with 5 bases spanning the gap. This CDR3 is 13 amino acids long. The CDR3 loop is CASGLAGTGELFF. In DNA form, the CDR3 reads TGTGCTAGTGGTTTGGCGGGGACCGGGGAGCTGTTTTTT.

The chain joins TRBV4-3 to TRBJ2-3; TRBD2 matches 9 bases. The CDR3 consists of 17 residues. Germline assignment: CDR1 LGHNA and CDR2 YSLEER. V lost 4 bases to trimming and J lost 2 bases; unmatched junction nucleotides: 10. This CDR3 is CASSRLLAGALTDTQYF. As DNA, the CDR3 is TGCGCCAGCAGCCGGCTATTAGCGGGGGCCCTCACAGATACGCAGTATTTT.

With respect to this clone: A read error may account for a junction end that differs from germline. The chain uses TRBV11-2 and TRBJ1-2; no reliable D call. The germline gives CDR1 SGHAT, CDR2 FQNNGV. There are 11 residues in the CDR3. CDR3 sequence: CASSLGWLIAF. DNA for the CDR3: TGTGCCAGCAGCTTAGGATGGTTGATAGCCTTC.

This clone came up once. The chain is built from TRBV30 and TRBJ1-4; TRBD1 matches at 8 bases. The CDR3 is 15 amino acids. The V and J ends lost 2 bases and 8 bases, in that order; junction bases with no gene match: 10. The germline CDR1 and CDR2 sequences are GTSNPN and SVGIG (reference sequence). The CDR3: CAWSHRDRTREKLFF. The CDR3 DNA follows: TGTGCCTGGAGTCATAGGGACAGGACTAGGGAAAAACTGTTTTTT.

The V and J genes are TRBV3-1 (or the pseudogene TRBV3-2) and TRBJ2-5; perhaps D is TRBD1 or TRBD2 (6 bases each). From germline, CDR1 is LGHDT and CDR2 YNNKEL (reference sequence). V shed 1 base and J shed 5 bases, with 14 bases lying between them. The CDR3 consists of 15 residues. This CDR3 reads CASSQGKVGGETQYF. The DNA of the CDR3 is TGTGCCAGCAGCCAAGGGAAGGTAGGGGGGGAGACCCAGTACTTC.

There are many counts of this clone. The rearrangement joins TRBV16 to TRBJ1-2; D remains unclear. Germline CDR1 KGHSY, CDR2 FQNENV. The V gene lost 0 bases and the J gene lost 4 bases, with 12 bases spanning the gap. CDR3 length: 15 residues. CDR3 sequence reads: CASSQSSALAYGYTF. The CDR3 coding sequence is TGTGCCAGCAGCCAATCGTCCGCCCTAGCCTATGGCTACACCTTC. Variable domain in full (rest from reference TRBV16 and TRBJ1-2): GEEVAQTPKHLVRGEGQKAKLYCAPIKGHSYVFWYQQVLKNEFKFLISFQNENVFDETGMPKERFSAKCLPNSPCSLEIQATKLEDSAVYFCASSQSSALAYGYTFGSGTRLTVV.

This chain joins TRBV12-5 and TRBJ1-3, with D possibly matching TRBD1 (5 bases). The CDR3 totals 18 residues. Trimming pared 9 bases from V and 1 base from J, leaving 25 bases between. Germline V lookup: CDR1 LGHNT, CDR2 FRNRAP. The CDR3: CARSPGRGSAVSGNTIYF. The CDR3 DNA is TGTGCTAGATCCCCGGGGCGGGGTTCCGCAGTTTCTGGAAACACCATATATTTT.

This rearrangement joins TRBV7-2 to TRBJ1-2, with 7 bases identical to TRBD1. The germline CDR1 and CDR2 sequences are SGHTA and FQGNSA. The CDR3 covers 15 residues. J lost 4 bases, V lost 3 bases, and 8 bases had no gene match. The CDR3 DNA reads as TGTGCCAGCAGCTTGGACAGGTTTTCGGCCTATGGCTACACCTTC. Residues: CASSLDRFSAYGYTF.

The V call is TRBV27, the J call TRBJ1-1; D may be TRBD1 (6 bases). CDR1 and CDR2 from the germline V gene are MNHEY and SMNVEV (reference sequence). This CDR3 is built from 16 residues. Deletions cut 6 bases from V and 0 bases from J, with 17 bases between. CDR3 in amino acids: CASRTGPDKLNTEAFF. The CDR3 nucleotides read TGTGCCAGCAGGACAGGACCAGACAAGTTGAACACTGAAGCTTTCTTT.

CDR3 coding DNA: TGTGCCAGTAGTATGGGGAACACTGAAGCTTTCTTT. Translating it yields CASSMGNTEAFF. The genes are TRBV19 and TRBJ1-1; D is unresolved. CDR1 is LNHDA, CDR2 SQIVND, per germline (reference sequence). The CDR3 has 12 residues. Trimming took 3 bases from V and 1 from J, leaving 3 bases between them.

The chain links TRBV4-2 to TRBJ2-1; a possible D gene is TRBD2 (6 bases). The CDR3 covers 19 residues. The germline V gene has CDR1 LGHNA and CDR2 YNFKEQ. With 0 bases removed from V and 7 bases from J, the gap between germline ends came to 25 bases. The CDR3 spells CASSQDIGGEPSPRNEQFF. CDR3 in DNA: TGTGCCAGCAGCCAAGATATTGGCGGGGAGCCCTCTCCCCGGAATGAGCAGTTCTTC.

This sequence joins TRBV6-5 and TRBJ2-3; D possibly matches TRBD1 or TRBD2 (5 bases each). Looked up from germline, CDR1 is MNHEY and CDR2 is SVGAGI. V was pared by 7 bases and J by 6 bases, with 14 bases between. CDR3 length: 13 residues. CDR3 DNA: TGTGCCAGCACTAAGCCCGGGGCGGATACGCAGTATTTT. Protein: CASTKPGADTQYF.

This chain joins TRBV5-1 and TRBJ2-5; the D is unclear. Per the germline V gene, CDR1 is SGHRS and CDR2 is YFSETQ. V was cut by 1 base and J by 2 bases, with 9 bases left in between. The CDR3 has 14 residues. CDR3: CASSLLDGQETQYF. Written as DNA, the CDR3 is TGCGCCAGCAGCTTGTTGGACGGACAAGAGACCCAGTACTTC.

V usage is TRBV29-1 and J usage is TRBJ2-1; TRBD2 is a possible D gene (6 bases). In germline, CDR1 is SQVTM, CDR2 ANQGSEA. CDR3 length: 12 residues. In DNA, the CDR3 is TGCGGTAGCGGCTACTCCTACAATGAGCAGTTCTTC. This codes for CGSGYSYNEQFF.

The gene calls are TRBV4-1 and TRBJ1-6; D remains ambiguous. V lost 0 bases and J 7 bases, leaving 19 bases between the germline ends. The CDR3 runs 18 residues. Looked up from germline, CDR1 is MGHRA and CDR2 is YSYEKL. DNA of the CDR3: TGCGCCAGCAGCCAAGACCCCTCCCGGGGAACCCTAAATTCACCCCTCCACTTT. Protein: CASSQDPSRGTLNSPLHF.